Presented here are 6 T cell receptor beta chains from one specimen sequenced in a study of T cell changes during pregnancy in multiple sclerosis. This table comes from immunoSEQ multiplex PCR, and its TCRdb copy is limited to in-frame clones, with some not included. This sample has tens of thousands of clones, with approximately 90% found just once. This sample comprised CD8+ T cells from peripheral blood mononuclear cells, obtained in the first trimester of pregnancy. These receptors were obtained from a female donor with multiple sclerosis, enrolled in a pregnancy study.

The rearrangement uses TRBV6-4 and TRBJ2-1; maybe TRBD2 (6 bases). From germline, CDR1 is MRHNA and CDR2 SNTAGT. The CDR3 loop spans 13 amino acids. Trimming shortened V by 4 bases and J by 6 bases, and 10 bases separated the two germline ends. The chain's CDR3 is CASSAGSSNEQFF. The CDR3 coding sequence is TGTGCCAGCAGTGCCGGGAGCTCCAATGAGCAGTTCTTC.

The rearrangement uses TRBV7-9 and TRBJ2-2; 12 bases agree with TRBD2. V shed 5 bases and J 10 bases; nucleotides not matched to a gene: 11. The V gene's germline CDR1 is SEHNR and CDR2 FQNEAQ (reference sequence). This CDR3 is 16 amino acids long. The CDR3 DNA is TGTGCCAGCAGCCCCCGACTAGCGGGAGAGTCCGAGGAGCTGTTTTTT. It codes for CASSPRLAGESEELFF. Filled out from reference TRBV7-9 and TRBJ2-2, the complete variable domain reads DTGVSQNPRHKITKRGQNVTFRCDPISEHNRLYWYRQTLGQGPEFLTYFQNEAQLEKSRLLSDRFSAERPKGSFSTLEIQRTEQGDSAMYLCASSPRLAGESEELFFGEGSRLTVL.

The rearrangement links TRBV14 to TRBJ2-5, with 10 bases identical to TRBD1. CDR3 length equals 17 residues. Looked up from germline, CDR1 is SGHDN and CDR2 is FVKESK. The V segment lost 0 bases and the J segment 5 bases; nucleotides outside the gene matches: 9. The CDR3 here is CASSQEGETGGDETQYF. The CDR3 DNA reads TGTGCCAGCAGCCAAGAAGGGGAGACAGGGGGCGATGAGACCCAGTACTTC.

The chain couples TRBV7-3 to TRBJ2-3; 7 bases agree with TRBD2. This CDR3 has 19 residues. Germline-derived CDR1 and CDR2 are SGHTA and FQGTGA. V lost 0 bases to trimming and J lost 2 bases; unmatched junction nucleotides: 14. The CDR3 sequence: CASSLTGSSGGRDTDTQYF. The DNA for the CDR3 is TGTGCCAGCAGCTTAACAGGGTCATCTGGCGGGAGAGACACAGATACGCAGTATTTT.

The chain is built from TRBV11-3 and TRBJ2-1; 9 bases are a match to TRBD2. Germline-derived CDR1 and CDR2 are SGHNT and YENEEA. V was pared by 7 bases and J by 9 bases, with 7 bases of the junction left unmatched. The CDR3 spans 13 residues. This CDR3 is CASNTPSGIEQFF. CDR3 DNA: TGTGCCAGCAACACCCCTAGCGGGATTGAGCAGTTCTTC.

The chain uses TRBV4-1 and TRBJ2-3; 10 bases line up with TRBD1. Trimming took 2 bases from V and 1 from J; bases not matched to a gene: 6. Germline lookup yields CDR1 MGHRA and CDR2 YSYEKL. This CDR3 is built from 17 residues. Here the CDR3 reads CASSQMGQGFGTDTQYF. The DNA of the CDR3 is TGCGCCAGCAGCCAAATGGGACAGGGGTTCGGCACAGATACGCAGTATTTT.